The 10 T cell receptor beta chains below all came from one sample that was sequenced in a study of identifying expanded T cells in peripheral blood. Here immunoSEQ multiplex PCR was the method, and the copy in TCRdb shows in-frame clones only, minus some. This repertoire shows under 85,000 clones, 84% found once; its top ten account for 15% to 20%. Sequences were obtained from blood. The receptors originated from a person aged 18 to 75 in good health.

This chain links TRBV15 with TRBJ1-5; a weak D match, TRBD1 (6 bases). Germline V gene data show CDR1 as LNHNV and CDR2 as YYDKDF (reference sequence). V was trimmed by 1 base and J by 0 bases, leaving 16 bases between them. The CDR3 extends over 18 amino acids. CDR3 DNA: TGTGCCACCAGCAGAGGTACCGGGACACTCAATAGCAATCAGCCCCAGCATTTT. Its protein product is CATSRGTGTLNSNQPQHF.

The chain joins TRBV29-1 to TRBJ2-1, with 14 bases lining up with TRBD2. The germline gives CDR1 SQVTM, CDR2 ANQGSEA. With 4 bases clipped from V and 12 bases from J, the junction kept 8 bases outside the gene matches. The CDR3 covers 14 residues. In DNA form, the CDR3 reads TGCAGCGTTGGTAAGGGACTAGCGGGAGACTCGCAGTTCTTC. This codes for CSVGKGLAGDSQFF.

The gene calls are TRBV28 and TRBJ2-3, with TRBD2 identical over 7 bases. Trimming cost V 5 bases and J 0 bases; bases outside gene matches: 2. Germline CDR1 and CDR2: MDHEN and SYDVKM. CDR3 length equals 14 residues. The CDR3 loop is CASSSGTSTDTQYF. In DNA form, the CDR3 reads TGTGCCAGCAGTAGCGGGACTAGCACAGATACGCAGTATTTT.

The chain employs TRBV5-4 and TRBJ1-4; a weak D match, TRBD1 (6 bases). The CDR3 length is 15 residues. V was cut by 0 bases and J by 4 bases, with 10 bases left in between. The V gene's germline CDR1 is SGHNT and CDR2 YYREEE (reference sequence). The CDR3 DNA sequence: TGTGCCAGCAGCTTGGACGGACAGAATAATGAAAAACTGTTTTTT. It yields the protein CASSLDGQNNEKLFF.

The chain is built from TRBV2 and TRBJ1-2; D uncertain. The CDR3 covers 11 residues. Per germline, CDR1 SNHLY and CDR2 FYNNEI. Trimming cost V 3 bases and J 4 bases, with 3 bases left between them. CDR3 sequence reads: CASSEGYGYTF. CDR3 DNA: TGTGCCAGCAGTGAGGGCTATGGCTACACCTTC.

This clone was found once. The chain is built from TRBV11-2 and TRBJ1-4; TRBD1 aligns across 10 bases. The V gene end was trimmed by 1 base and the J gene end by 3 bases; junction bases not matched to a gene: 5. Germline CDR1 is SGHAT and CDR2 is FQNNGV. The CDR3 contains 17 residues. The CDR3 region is CASSLGGQGSSNEKLFF. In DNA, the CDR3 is TGTGCCAGCAGCTTAGGGGGACAGGGGTCGTCTAATGAAAAACTGTTTTTT.

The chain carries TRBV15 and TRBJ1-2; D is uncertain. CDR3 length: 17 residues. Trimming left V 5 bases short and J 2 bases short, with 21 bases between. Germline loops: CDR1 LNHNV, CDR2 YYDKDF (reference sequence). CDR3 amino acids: CATSRGGRAFDNYGYTF. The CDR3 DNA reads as TGTGCCACCAGCCGAGGCGGGAGGGCCTTCGACAACTATGGCTACACCTTC.

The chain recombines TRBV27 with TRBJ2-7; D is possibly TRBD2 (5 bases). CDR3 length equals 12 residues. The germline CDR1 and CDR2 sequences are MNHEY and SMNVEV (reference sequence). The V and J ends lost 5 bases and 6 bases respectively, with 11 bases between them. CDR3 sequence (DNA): TGTGCCAGCAGTCCCCTACTAGGCGAGCAGTACTTC. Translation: CASSPLLGEQYF.

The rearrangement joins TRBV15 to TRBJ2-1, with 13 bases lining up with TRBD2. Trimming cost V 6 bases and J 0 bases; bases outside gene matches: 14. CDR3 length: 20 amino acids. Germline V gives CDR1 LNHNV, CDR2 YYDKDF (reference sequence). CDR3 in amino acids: CATSSRFGLAGVLSYNEQFF. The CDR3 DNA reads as TGTGCCACCAGTAGTCGGTTCGGACTAGCGGGAGTTCTCTCCTACAATGAGCAGTTCTTC. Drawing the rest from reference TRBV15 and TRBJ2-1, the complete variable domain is DAMVIQNPRYQVTQFGKPVTLSCSQTLNHNVMYWYQQKSSQAPKLLFHYYDKDFNNEADTPDNFQSRRPNTSFCFLDIRSPGLGDTAMYLCATSSRFGLAGVLSYNEQFFGPGTRLTVL.

The CDR3 sequence: CASSRPYEQYF. For the CDR3, the DNA is TGTGCCAGCAGTAGACCCTACGAGCAGTACTTC. The chain is built from TRBV28 and TRBJ2-7, with no clear D. The CDR3 extends over 11 amino acids. CDR1 and CDR2 (germline): MDHEN, SYDVKM. V lost 5 bases and J lost 2, with 4 bases in between.